This record looks at one T cell receptor beta chain sequence and its context. The data stem from a study of human T cells and chemical hapten exposure. In the study overall: Patch testing was performed with 0.01% DPC on the upper back, with reading at 6 days.

Time point described: pre-sensitization, week 0. Indicated treatment: therapeutic diphenylcyclopropenone sensitization with weekly scalp DPC. Extraction yielded total RNA from whole blood (unfractionated). TCRdb re-analysed the RACE reads in MiXCR, keeping a single row per CDR3 protein. This table has about 270,000 distinct CDR3 sequences, just under 8% appearing once. CDR1 is SGHAT, CDR2 FQNNGV, per germline. The ends lost 2 bases at V and 0 bases at J; junction bases unmatched: 5. The CDR3 runs 16 residues. The chain is built from TRBV11-2 and TRBJ2-3; 7 bases match TRBD2. The specimen comprised whole blood, sampled in connection with sensitization to the hapten diphenylcyclopropenone (DPC). The origin of this receptor is a man between 18 and 29 years old with alopecia areata. Some clones in this sample may be carry-over from other donors' samples. The CDR3: CASSLRGVTSTDTQYF. The CDR3 coding sequence is TGTGCCAGCAGCTTACGGGGGGTCACTAGCACAGATACGCAGTATTTT.